This TCR beta chain was captured by sequencing in a study of T-cell reconstitution after alpha-beta-depleted transplantation in children. Overall study findings and caveats: Where some patients showed high TCRbeta diversity at day 60, it came from recipient T cells and thymic progenitors that had survived. The origin of alpha-beta T cells about two months after transplant was reportedly several hundred expanded graft clones.

Germline loops: CDR1 SGHVS, CDR2 FNYEAQ. This CDR3 has 16 residues. The V segment lost 1 base and the J segment 1 base; nucleotides outside the gene matches: 6. This clonotype showed up just a few times. Its antigen is currently unknown. The authors prepared the TCRbeta library with unique molecular identifiers. TCRdb recomputed calls from the PCR reads with MiXCR, one row per CDR3 protein. The sample contains about 200,000 distinct CDR3 sequences, 5.5% to 7% of which appear only once. The specimen was PBMCs, collected before TCRalphabeta/CD19-depleted stem cell transplant. The J gene is TRBJ1-1, the V gene TRBV7-6, with TRBD1 matching 7 bases. This TCR came from a boy aged 2-15 years with acute lymphoblastic leukemia, due to receive a stem cell transplant. Here the CDR3 reads CASSLGTGHANTEAFF. The CDR3 bases are TGTGCCAGCAGCTTAGGGACAGGCCATGCGAACACTGAAGCTTTCTTT.